The following is a T cell receptor beta chain sequence with its context. No antigen is known for it. Germline assignment: CDR1 SNHLY and CDR2 FYNNEI. The CDR3 runs 15 residues. V gave up 5 bases and J gave up 7 bases; unmatched junction bases: 10. The data were obtained in a study of cytomegalovirus exposure and HLA in healthy donors. General study points: In a later analysis, CMV-associated beta chains were mostly HLA-associated, it appeared. Some V segments could not be told apart, so they were left out, TRBV6-2 and TRBV6-3 among them.

The PCR employed 60 Vbeta primers together with 13 Jbeta primers. Here immunoSEQ multiplex PCR was the method, and the copy in TCRdb shows in-frame clones only, minus some. The sample includes about 94,000 clones, 70% to 85% of them seen just once. This rearrangement joins TRBV2 to TRBJ1-5, with TRBD1 identical over 8 bases. The sample consisted of PBMCs. This clonotype was obtained from a man under 40 in good health and CMV-seropositive. CDR3: CASSTRTGNGQPQHF. CDR3 DNA: TGTGCCAGCAGTACACGGACAGGGAACGGGCAGCCCCAGCATTTT.